The TCR beta chain described here comes from a study of T cell changes during pregnancy in multiple sclerosis. TCRdb's table, derived via immunoSEQ multiplex PCR, lists solely in-frame clones and lacks some. The repertoire holds about 110,000 clones, with about 93% as singletons. Only a few counts were recorded for this clone. Trimming removed 5 bases from V and 7 bases from J, with 15 bases in between. The V gene's germline CDR1 is LNHDA and CDR2 SQIVND (reference sequence). The CDR3 covers 15 residues. Sequencing was performed on peripheral blood, taken in the third trimester of pregnancy. This sequence was found in a female donor with multiple sclerosis, enrolled in a pregnancy study. The chain is built from TRBV19 and TRBJ1-6; perhaps TRBD1 as D (5 bases). This chain's CDR3 is CASSSGTLGNSPLHF. CDR3 nucleotide sequence: TGTGCCAGTAGTTCCGGGACTTTGGGCAATTCACCCCTCCACTTT. Supplemented by reference TRBV19 and TRBJ1-6, the full variable domain reads DGGITQSPKYLFRKEGQNVTLSCEQNLNHDAMYWYRQDPGQGLRLIYYSQIVNDFQKGDIAEGYSVSREKKESFPLTVTSAQKNPTAFYLCASSSGTLGNSPLHFGNGTRLTVT.